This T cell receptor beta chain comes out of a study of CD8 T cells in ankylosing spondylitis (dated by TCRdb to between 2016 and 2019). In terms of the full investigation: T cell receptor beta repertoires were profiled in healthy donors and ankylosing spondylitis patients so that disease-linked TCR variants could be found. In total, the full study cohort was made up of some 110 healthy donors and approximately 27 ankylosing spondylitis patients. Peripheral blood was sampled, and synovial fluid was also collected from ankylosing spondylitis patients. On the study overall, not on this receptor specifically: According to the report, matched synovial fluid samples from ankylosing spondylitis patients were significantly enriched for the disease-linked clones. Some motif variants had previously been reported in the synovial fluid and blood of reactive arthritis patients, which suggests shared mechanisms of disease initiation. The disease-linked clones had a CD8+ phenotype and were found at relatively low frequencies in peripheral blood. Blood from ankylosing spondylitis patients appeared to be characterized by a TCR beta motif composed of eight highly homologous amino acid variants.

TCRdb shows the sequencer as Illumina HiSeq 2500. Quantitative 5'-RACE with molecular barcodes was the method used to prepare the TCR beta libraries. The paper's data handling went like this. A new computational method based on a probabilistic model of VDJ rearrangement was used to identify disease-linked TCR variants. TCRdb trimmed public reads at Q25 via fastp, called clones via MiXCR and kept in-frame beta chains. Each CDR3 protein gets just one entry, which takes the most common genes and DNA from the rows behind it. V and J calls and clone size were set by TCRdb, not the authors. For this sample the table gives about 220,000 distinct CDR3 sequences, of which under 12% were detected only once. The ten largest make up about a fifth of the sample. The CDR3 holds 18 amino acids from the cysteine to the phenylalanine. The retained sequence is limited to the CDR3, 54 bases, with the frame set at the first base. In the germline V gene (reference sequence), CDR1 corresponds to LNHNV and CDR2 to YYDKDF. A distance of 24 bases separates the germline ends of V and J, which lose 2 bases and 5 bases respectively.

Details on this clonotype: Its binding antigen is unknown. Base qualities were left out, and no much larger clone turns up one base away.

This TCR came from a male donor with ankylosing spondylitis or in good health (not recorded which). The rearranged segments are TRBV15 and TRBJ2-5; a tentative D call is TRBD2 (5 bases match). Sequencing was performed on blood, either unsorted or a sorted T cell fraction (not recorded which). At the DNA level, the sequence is TGTGCCACCAGCAGAACAACCGGGAACCCACTCACGGAGGAGACCCAGTACTTC. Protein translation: CATSRTTGNPLTEETQYF.